The sequence of this TCR beta chain was determined in a study of blood T cell repertoires in COVID-19. Across the study: Acute and convalescent COVID-19 specimens originated in the United States, Italy and Spain.

Original analysis: Nucleated cell counts were estimated from reference gene primer amplification. Profiled with immunoSEQ multiplex PCR; TCRdb holds only in-frame clones, not every one. V and J calls and clone size are those listed in that table; D and trimming were worked out from the DNA. The table includes about 290,000 clones, roughly 89% detected once. The germline V gene has CDR1 GTSNPN and CDR2 SVGIG (reference sequence). The CDR3 length is 12 residues. J gave up 2 bases and V 8 bases, and 5 bases lay outside the gene matches. Cohort assignment relied on participant-reported clinical history. Sequences were obtained from PBMCs or T cells enriched from blood (not recorded which). This chain connects TRBV30 to TRBJ1-2; TRBD1 agrees at 7 bases. The TCR sequence derives from a woman in her forties who had recovered from COVID-19. The CDR3 bases are TGTGCCCGCCAACAGGGGAACTATGGCTACACCTTC. This codes for CARQQGNYGYTF.